This is a list of T cell receptor beta chains from one sample in a study of blood T cell repertoires in COVID-19. The method was immunoSEQ multiplex PCR; TCRdb's version includes in-frame clones alone and lacks a portion of them. Of more than 45,000 clones listed, roughly 87% are singletons. Sequenced sample: peripheral blood. These receptors were obtained from a human donor in a cohort sampled during active COVID-19. Each CDR3 is given with its conserved first and last residue. Fields, in order: D gene, J gene, clone size, V gene, CDR3 DNA, CDR3 protein. A D gene is named only where the DNA matches it firmly. A row's size may be missing; if present it is once, few, many or a size class.

.	TRBJ1-3	.	TRBV21-1	TGTGCCAGCAGCACGACGGGAGACGCTGGAAACACCATATATTTT	CASSTTGDAGNTIYF
.	TRBJ1-5	.	TRBV3-1/TRBV3-2	TGTGCCAGCAGCCAGAGCACGGGGAACAATCAGCCCCAGCATTTT	CASSQSTGNNQPQHF
.	TRBJ2-3	.	TRBV27	TGTGCCAGCAGATTCTGGGCGAGCACAGATACGCAGTATTTT	CASRFWASTDTQYF
TRBD2	TRBJ2-7	.	TRBV3-1/TRBV3-2	TGTGCCAGCAGCCAAGCTAGCGGGAGAGGCGAGCAGTACTTC	CASSQASGRGEQYF
.	TRBJ1-5	.	TRBV19	TGTGCCAGTACCACGGGTCGGCAGATCAATCAGCCCCAGCATTTT	CASTTGRQINQPQHF
TRBD2	TRBJ2-3	.	TRBV5-1	TGCGCCAGCAGCTCAGGACTAGCGGGGGGGAGCACAGATACGCAGTATTTT	CASSSGLAGGSTDTQYF
.	TRBJ2-7	.	TRBV6-5	TGTGCCAGCAGTTACTACAGGGGAAGGAGGGGAGAGCAGTACTTC	CASSYYRGRRGEQYF
TRBD2	TRBJ2-1	.	TRBV11-2	TGTGCCAGCAGCTACCATAAAATAGGGACTAGACCCTATGAGCAGTTCTTC	CASSYHKIGTRPYEQFF
TRBD1	TRBJ2-7	.	TRBV5-1	TGCGCCAGCAGCTCGGGACAGGTGAGGGGCGAGCAGTACTTC	CASSSGQVRGEQYF
.	TRBJ1-2	.	TRBV2	TGTGCCAGCAGAGCCCGGGACACAATAACGAACTATGGCTACACCTTC	CASRARDTITNYGYTF
.	TRBJ1-5	.	TRBV12-3/TRBV12-4	TGTGCCAGCAAGGATAGGGGGCCCCAGCATTTT	CASKDRGPQHF
TRBD1	TRBJ2-7	.	TRBV18	TGTGCCAGCTCACCCGGACAGGGTGTCTCCTACGAGCAGTACTTC	CASSPGQGVSYEQYF
TRBD1	TRBJ1-5	.	TRBV29-1	TGCAGCGTTGGGGCGACAGGGGATCAGCCCCAGCATTTT	CSVGATGDQPQHF
TRBD2	TRBJ2-7	.	TRBV5-1	TGCGCCAGCAGCTTGGCCTCAGCGGGAGGGCTTTTGGCATACGAGCAGTACTTC	CASSLASAGGLLAYEQYF
.	TRBJ1-1	.	TRBV27	TGTGCCAGCAGTTTAGGGCAGGGAAACACTGAAGCTTTCTTT	CASSLGQGNTEAFF
TRBD1	TRBJ1-2	.	TRBV5-1	TGCGCCAGCAGCAACGAGGGGGCCTATGGCTACACCTTC	CASSNEGAYGYTF
.	TRBJ1-4	once	TRBV28	TGTGCCAGCAGTCTCCTACAGGGAGCAACTAATGAAAAACTGTTTTTT	CASSLLQGATNEKLFF
.	TRBJ1-2	.	TRBV10-3	TGTGCCATCACCCGGGACACCACGGGGAGCTACACCTTC	CAITRDTTGSYTF
.	TRBJ1-2	.	TRBV2	TGTGCCAGCAGTGAAGACGGGGGAGGCTATGGCTACACCTTC	CASSEDGGGYGYTF
.	TRBJ1-1	.	TRBV11-2	TGTGCCAGCAGCTTATCTCCGAACACTGAAGCTTTCTTT	CASSLSPNTEAFF
TRBD1	TRBJ1-1	.	TRBV28	TGTGCCAGCAGTCCCTGGACAGGATTGAACACTGAAGCTTTCTTT	CASSPWTGLNTEAFF
TRBD1	TRBJ1-2	.	TRBV6-5	TGTGCCAGCAGTTACTCCAAGGGGACAGGGAACTATGGCTACACCTTC	CASSYSKGTGNYGYTF
.	TRBJ2-7	.	TRBV5-5	TGTGCCAGCAGCTTTGCGAGGGGGTACGAGCAGTACTTC	CASSFARGYEQYF
.	TRBJ2-3	.	TRBV9	TGTGCCAGCAGCGGAACCGGGACTAGCACAGATACGCAGTATTTT	CASSGTGTSTDTQYF
.	TRBJ1-4	.	TRBV27	TGTGCCAGCAGCACCGTGACCCAGGGGACTGAAAAACTGTTTTTT	CASSTVTQGTEKLFF
.	TRBJ1-1	.	TRBV2	TGTGCCAGCAGTGAGGGGGACACTAACACTGAAGCTTTCTTT	CASSEGDTNTEAFF
TRBD2	TRBJ2-1	.	TRBV19	TGTGCCAGTAGTTTCGGACTAGCGATTGGTGAGCAGTTCTTC	CASSFGLAIGEQFF
TRBD2	TRBJ2-3	.	TRBV19	TGTGCCAGTAGTGCGATAAGCGGGATAGATACGCAGTATTTT	CASSAISGIDTQYF
.	TRBJ2-3	.	TRBV5-6	TGTGCCAGCAGCTCCAGGGTAGATACGCAGTATTTT	CASSSRVDTQYF
TRBD1	TRBJ1-2	.	TRBV10-3	TGTGCCATCAGGGGGACAGAGTCTAACTATGGCTACACCTTC	CAIRGTESNYGYTF
TRBD2	TRBJ2-2	.	TRBV28	TGTGCCAGCAGTTTAACTAGCGGGAGTCGCACCGGGGAGCTGTTTTTT	CASSLTSGSRTGELFF
TRBD1	TRBJ1-3	.	TRBV6-6	TGTGCCAGCAGTCACGGGACAGGGGGTGGAAACACCATATATTTT	CASSHGTGGGNTIYF
TRBD1	TRBJ2-1	.	TRBV11-2	TGTGCCAGCAGTACACTGGCGACAGGGGCGTTCTTC	CASSTLATGAFF
.	TRBJ2-2	.	TRBV19	TGTGCCAGTAGTAAGGGGTCCGCCGGGGAGCTGTTTTTT	CASSKGSAGELFF
TRBD1	TRBJ1-1	.	TRBV18	TGTGCCAGCTCACCCGTCCCGGGACAGGGCTTGGGCACTGAAGCTTTCTTT	CASSPVPGQGLGTEAFF
.	TRBJ2-3	.	TRBV19	TGTGCCAGTAGTAACCATCTAGCGACTAGCACAGATACGCAGTATTTT	CASSNHLATSTDTQYF
TRBD1	TRBJ1-5	.	TRBV15	TGTGCCACCAGCAGAGGGACAGGGGAAAATCAGCCCCAGCATTTT	CATSRGTGENQPQHF
.	TRBJ2-3	.	TRBV7-9	TGTGCCAGCAGCTTAGTTGCGGAATCTAGCACAGATACGCAGTATTTT	CASSLVAESSTDTQYF